The next 19 T cell receptor beta chains were all read from a single sample in a study of T cells in Graves' hyperthyroidism and ophthalmopathy. Amplification of TCR beta CDR3 regions was performed using RNA transcripts as template. A first-round RT-PCR of the TCR CDR3 used the HTBI primer set. TCRdb itself ran the multiplex PCR reads through MiXCR, one entry per CDR3 protein. The table records about 96,000 distinct CDR3 sequences, roughly 56% of them present only once. Sequencing used blood. The receptor set was obtained from a woman aged 35 to 49 with Graves' hyperthyroidism.

The CDR3 spells CASSLVLGQGSGNTIYF. CDR3 in DNA: TGTGCCAGCAGCTTAGTTCTGGGACAGGGCTCTGGAAACACCATATATTTT. The rearrangement links TRBV7-9 to TRBJ1-3; 9 positions agree with TRBD1. CDR3 length: 17 amino acids. J lost 0 bases, V lost 1 base, and 4 bases had no gene match. Germline V gene data show CDR1 as SEHNR and CDR2 as FQNEAQ (reference sequence). The variable domain in full, with the rest retrieved from reference TRBV7-9 and TRBJ1-3, is DTGVSQNPRHKITKRGQNVTFRCDPISEHNRLYWYRQTLGQGPEFLTYFQNEAQLEKSRLLSDRFSAERPKGSFSTLEIQRTEQGDSAMYLCASSLVLGQGSGNTIYFGEGSWLTVV.

V usage is TRBV9 and J usage is TRBJ2-3; 10 nucleotides match TRBD2. The germline CDR1 and CDR2 sequences are SGDLS and YYNGEE. CDR3 length: 17 residues. Trimming removed 3 bases from V and 6 bases from J; junction bases left unmatched: 13. In DNA, the CDR3 is TGTGCCAGCAGCGCATCACCGGGACTAGCGAGCTTTGATACGCAGTATTTT. Protein product: CASSASPGLASFDTQYF. Full variable domain (outside the CDR3, taken from reference TRBV9 and TRBJ2-3): DSGVTQTPKHLITATGQRVTLRCSPRSGDLSVYWYQQSLDQGLQFLIQYYNGEERAKGNILERFSAQQFPDLHSELNLSSLELGDSALYFCASSASPGLASFDTQYFGPGTRLTVL.

This rearrangement joins TRBV7-9 to TRBJ1-2; D uncertain. Trimming shortened V by 6 bases and J by 1 base, and 18 bases separated the two germline ends. Germline V gene lookup returns CDR1 SEHNR and CDR2 FQNEAQ (reference sequence). This CDR3 is built from 16 residues. This chain's CDR3 is CASSSGSQARNYGYTF. CDR3 DNA sequence: TGTGCCAGCAGTAGCGGGAGTCAGGCCCGTAACTATGGCTACACCTTC.

This clonotype was observed many times. This rearrangement joins TRBV5-1 to TRBJ1-1, with a weak D call TRBD1 (5 bases). The V gene's germline CDR1 is SGHRS and CDR2 YFSETQ. V was shortened by 1 base and J by 2 bases, with 9 bases between the two germline ends. The CDR3 loop spans 14 amino acids. CDR3 amino acids: CASSLRGDNTEAFF. DNA of the CDR3: TGCGCCAGCAGCTTGAGGGGTGACAACACTGAAGCTTTCTTT.

This clonotype has at least ten counts. The rearrangement links TRBV7-2 to TRBJ1-1, with TRBD1 matching 7 bases. V was clipped by 5 bases and J by 1 base; unmatched bases: 4. In germline, CDR1 is SGHTA, CDR2 FQGNSA. The CDR3 contains 14 residues. The CDR3 coding sequence is TGTGCCAGCAGCCGACAGGGAGGGAACACTGAAGCTTTCTTT. Translated: CASSRQGGNTEAFF.

This chain uses TRBV10-3 with TRBJ2-5, with 8 bases matching TRBD1. The trim removed 5 bases at V and 4 bases at J, leaving 3 bases unmatched. The CDR3 loop spans 13 amino acids. Germline V gene sequence: CDR1 ENHRY, CDR2 SYGVKD. In DNA form, the CDR3 reads TGTGCCATCAGTACAGGGGGACTAGAGACCCAGTACTTC. Its translation is CAISTGGLETQYF.

Details on this clonotype: Compared with germline, one end of the junction differs, possibly owing to a read error. This chain uses TRBV7-2 with TRBJ2-5, with D perhaps given as TRBD1 or TRBD2 (5 bases each). Germline V gene lookup returns CDR1 SGHTA and CDR2 FQGNSA. The CDR3 extends over 14 amino acids. For the CDR3, the DNA is TGCGCCAGCAGCTTCGGGGACCTCCAAGAGACCCAGTACTTC. Amino acids: CASSFGDLQETQYF.

This sequence joins TRBV2 and TRBJ2-5; D uncertain. This CDR3 has 19 residues. V was shortened by 2 bases and J by 2 bases, with 24 bases between the two germline ends. Germline V gene sequence: CDR1 SNHLY, CDR2 FYNNEI. The CDR3 region has the DNA TGTGCCAGCAGTGAACATGGGGAATTGGGTCGGTGGGTGCAAGAGACCCAGTACTTC. Amino acids: CASSEHGELGRWVQETQYF.

This chain connects TRBV20-1 to TRBJ1-1, with TRBD1 matching over 10 bases. V was pared by 3 bases and J by 5 bases, with 21 bases of the junction left unmatched. CDR1 is DFQATT, CDR2 SNEGSKA, per germline (reference sequence). The CDR3 has 19 residues. Here the CDR3 reads CSASPLPVPGQGLRTEAFF. CDR3 DNA sequence: TGCAGTGCTAGTCCCTTGCCTGTCCCGGGACAGGGGTTGAGGACTGAAGCTTTCTTT.

The gene calls are TRBV25-1 and TRBJ1-1, with D possibly matching TRBD1 (6 bases). Trimming took 6 bases from V and 1 from J, leaving 15 bases between them. CDR3 length equals 15 residues. Germline lookup yields CDR1 MGHDK and CDR2 SYGVNS. CDR3 residues: CASSQGGTSNTEAFF. The CDR3 nucleotides read TGTGCCAGCAGCCAAGGGGGGACGTCGAACACTGAAGCTTTCTTT.

Concerning this clonotype: The junction does not match germline at one end; this may be a read error. This rearrangement joins TRBV7-2 to TRBJ2-5; D is unclear. CDR1 SGHTA and CDR2 FQGNSA come from the germline V gene. The CDR3 totals 14 residues. The CDR3 DNA is TGTGCCACCAGTGGTGCCCCGGGTCAAGAAACCCAGTACTTC. This encodes CATSGAPGQETQYF.

This clonotype was found many times. The chain uses TRBV14 and TRBJ2-7; possible D gene TRBD2, 5 bases. Germline CDR1 SGHDN, CDR2 FVKESK. The CDR3 consists of 16 residues. Trimming shortened V by 1 base and J by 3 bases, and 16 bases separated the two germline ends. CDR3 bases: TGTGCCAGCAGCCAAGGTCAAGAGAGGGCGAGCTACGAGCAGTACTTC. Translating it yields CASSQGQERASYEQYF.

This clonotype was seen more than once but under ten times. The chain couples TRBV5-1 to TRBJ2-5, with TRBD1 matching over 7 bases. This CDR3 spans 15 amino acids. V shed 0 bases, J shed 5 bases, and the junction held 7 bases outside the gene matches. The germline V gene has CDR1 SGHRS and CDR2 YFSETQ. As DNA, the CDR3 is TGCGCCAGCAGCTTGGGACAGGGACGAACGGAGACCCAGTACTTC. Residues: CASSLGQGRTETQYF.

At least ten counts were recorded for this clonotype. This rearrangement joins TRBV24-1 to TRBJ2-2; the D gene is possibly TRBD2 (6 bases). The germline V gene encodes CDR1 KGHDR and CDR2 SFDVKD. The CDR3 is 15 amino acids. Trimming stripped 1 base from V and 7 bases from J, with 12 bases between. The CDR3 reads CATSDFGRRGGELFF. For the CDR3, the DNA is TGTGCCACCAGTGATTTCGGGAGACGGGGCGGGGAGCTGTTTTTT.

This chain joins TRBV28 and TRBJ1-1; no reliable D call. The length of the CDR3 is 14 residues. CDR1 MDHEN and CDR2 SYDVKM come from the germline V gene. The V end lost 6 bases, the J end lost 0 bases, and 11 bases lay between the germline ends. CDR3 residues: CASSPPGMNTEAFF. The CDR3 DNA reads TGTGCCAGCAGCCCCCCGGGCATGAACACTGAAGCTTTCTTT.

In DNA, the CDR3 is TGTGCCTCCGGGCCGCTTTCGCCCCAGCATTTT. Translation gives CASGPLSPQHF. The chain combines TRBV24-1 with TRBJ1-5; D not certain. The CDR3 length is 11 residues. Germline values: CDR1 KGHDR, CDR2 SFDVKD. V was shortened by 12 bases and J by 9 bases, with 14 bases between the two germline ends.

A few counts support this clonotype. The germline gene is not matched at one end of the junction; a read error may be the cause. The J gene is TRBJ2-6, the V gene TRBV13, with no clear D. Germline CDR1 reads PRHDT; CDR2 reads FYEKMQ (reference sequence). The CDR3 spans 11 residues. CDR3 nucleotides: TGTGCCAGCAGCTCCTTTTCCGCTGAAGCTTTC. Translating gives CASSSFSAEAF.

This clonotype was picked up many times. The rearrangement links TRBV7-2 to TRBJ2-7, with TRBD2 identical over 12 bases. Germline loops: CDR1 SGHTA, CDR2 FQGNSA. Losses at the gene ends were 5 bases for V and 3 bases for J; bases not matched to a gene: 5. This CDR3 has 15 residues. The CDR3 protein is CASSRTSGARYEQYF. Written as DNA, the CDR3 is TGTGCCAGCAGCCGGACTAGCGGGGCCCGCTACGAGCAGTACTTC.

The CDR3 sequence: CASSLVGTAEAFF. The CDR3 DNA reads TGTGCCAGCAGCTTGGTGGGGACAGCTGAAGCTTTCTTT. The chain has TRBV7-9 and TRBJ1-1, with 7 bases lining up with TRBD1. The CDR3 has 13 residues. Germline V gives CDR1 SEHNR, CDR2 FQNEAQ (reference sequence). V was clipped by 3 bases and J by 6 bases; unmatched bases: 4.